These T cell receptor beta chains were read from a single sample in a study of OX40 agonist ivuxolimab in advanced cancers. Sequencing was performed with immunoSEQ multiplex PCR; in TCRdb, only in-frame clones are kept and a portion is missing. The table lists some 78,000 clones, 88% of them singletons, with about 0.45% in the top ten. Sequenced material: CD4+ or CD8+ T cells sorted from blood, taken in a trial of the OX40 agonist ivuxolimab. These receptors were obtained from an adult with an advanced solid tumor such as melanoma, head and neck, liver or kidney cancer. CDR3s include the opening cysteine and the closing phenylalanine or tryptophan. A D gene is named only where the DNA matches it firmly. The listing skips clone size in some rows; elsewhere it reads once, few, many or a size class.

D gene: NA
clone size: NA
CDR3 length: 12
J gene: TRBJ1-1
V gene: TRBV14
CDR3 DNA: TGTGCCAGCAGCCAAGTCAACTACAAAGCTTTCTTT
CDR3 protein: CASSQVNYKAFF

D gene: NA
clone size: NA
CDR3 length: 13
J gene: TRBJ1-4
V gene: TRBV7-2
CDR3 DNA: TGTGCCAGCAGCTTAATAGGGAGTGAAAAACTGTTTTTT
CDR3 protein: CASSLIGSEKLFF

D gene: NA
clone size: once
CDR3 length: 15
J gene: TRBJ2-1
V gene: TRBV2
CDR3 DNA: TGTGCCAGCAGGGAGACTAGTGGGGGGGCGGTTGAGCAGTTCTTC
CDR3 protein: CASRETSGGAVEQFF

D gene: TRBD1
clone size: NA
CDR3 length: 15
J gene: TRBJ2-7
V gene: TRBV10-3
CDR3 DNA: TGTGCCATCAGTGGGCAACAGGGGAAGACCTACGAGCAGTACTTC
CDR3 protein: CAISGQQGKTYEQYF

D gene: NA
clone size: NA
CDR3 length: 14
J gene: TRBJ2-5
V gene: TRBV25-1
CDR3 DNA: TGTGCCAGCAGCTCAAGCACAGGGCAAGAGACCCAGTACTTC
CDR3 protein: CASSSSTGQETQYF

D gene: NA
clone size: NA
CDR3 length: 10
J gene: TRBJ1-4
V gene: TRBV10-3
CDR3 DNA: TGTGCCACCAGAGATGAAAAACTGTTTTTT
CDR3 protein: CATRDEKLFF

D gene: TRBD2
clone size: NA
CDR3 length: 17
J gene: TRBJ2-1
V gene: TRBV6-1
CDR3 DNA: TGTGCCAGCAGTGAGACTAGCGGGGGCCGGGGGGTGAATGAGCAGTTCTTC
CDR3 protein: CASSETSGGRGVNEQFF

D gene: NA
clone size: NA
CDR3 length: 15
J gene: TRBJ1-1
V gene: TRBV7-2
CDR3 DNA: TGTGCCAGCAGCTATATCCCCACGGGGAACACTGAAGCTTTCTTT
CDR3 protein: CASSYIPTGNTEAFF

D gene: NA
clone size: NA
CDR3 length: 16
J gene: TRBJ1-2
V gene: TRBV4-3
CDR3 DNA: TGCGCCAGCAGCCAAGGGACTGCCGGTCGTAACTATGGCTACACCTTC
CDR3 protein: CASSQGTAGRNYGYTF

D gene: TRBD1
clone size: NA
CDR3 length: 15
J gene: TRBJ2-2
V gene: TRBV11-3
CDR3 DNA: TGTGCCAGCAGCTTAAGGACAGGGGACACCGGGGAGCTGTTTTTT
CDR3 protein: CASSLRTGDTGELFF

D gene: NA
clone size: NA
CDR3 length: 14
J gene: TRBJ2-1
V gene: TRBV9
CDR3 DNA: TGTGCCAGCAGCGCCACCAATATAGATGATGAGCAGTTCTTC
CDR3 protein: CASSATNIDDEQFF

D gene: NA
clone size: NA
CDR3 length: 14
J gene: TRBJ1-3
V gene: TRBV7-2
CDR3 DNA: TGTGCCAGCAGCTTAGGCACAGCCCGAAACACCATATATTTT
CDR3 protein: CASSLGTARNTIYF

D gene: NA
clone size: NA
CDR3 length: 12
J gene: TRBJ1-6
V gene: TRBV28
CDR3 DNA: TGTGCCAGCAGCCCTCTTAATTCACCCCTCCACTTT
CDR3 protein: CASSPLNSPLHF